This T cell receptor beta chain was observed in a study of beta chain features in type 1 diabetes. Broader study findings: Moderately but significantly shorter TCRB CDR3s were found in Type 1 diabetes patients in all four CD4+ subsets.

Germline CDR1 reads SEHNR; CDR2 reads FQNEAQ (reference sequence). Trimming removed 5 bases at V and 0 bases at J, with 2 bases between. This CDR3 contains 11 residues. This clone was found a few times. What it binds is unknown. This same CDR3 is encoded by further DNA sequences in the sample. Reverse transcription of all isolated RNA meant that expressed TCRB transcripts were sequenced. Measured with immunoSEQ multiplex PCR; TCRdb has only the in-frame clones, and not every one. This sample has fewer than 450,000 clones, with about 14% found just once. The sample was naive CD4+ T cells from blood. This TCR was sampled from a woman younger than 35 with type 1 diabetes. The chain couples TRBV7-9 to TRBJ2-7, with D unresolved. CDR3 nucleotide sequence: TGTGCCAGCAGCCTCTCCTACGAGCAGTACTTC. Translating it yields CASSLSYEQYF.